The clone carrying this T cell receptor beta chain was detected only a few times. The identical CDR3 is also encoded by other nucleotide sequences in the sample. In the authors' workflow: The authors estimated nucleated cell counts from reference gene primer amplification. Using immunoSEQ multiplex PCR, the repertoire was profiled, and TCRdb retains in-frame clones only, with some absent. The D gene and trimming were derived from the DNA, and the V and J assignments and clone size from that table. The sample has around 260,000 clones, approximately 83% seen once; the top ten hold roughly 14%. The CDR3 length is 14 residues. V lost 3 bases, J lost 2 bases, and 2 bases stayed unmatched. Per germline, CDR1 MNHNS and CDR2 SASEGT. The record originates from a study of blood T cell repertoires in COVID-19. The overall study: Whether acute or convalescent, the COVID-19 samples came from the United States, Italy and Spain. PBMCs, B-cell-depleted T cells, or T cells provided the cDNA or gDNA that made up the material.

The rearrangement joins TRBV6-1 to TRBJ2-7; the match to TRBD1 covers 9 bases. This TCR was recovered from a human donor in a cohort sampled during active COVID-19. The specimen sequenced was peripheral blood. The CDR3 region is CASSDTGGPYEQYF. The CDR3 DNA sequence: TGTGCCAGCAGTGATACAGGGGGCCCCTACGAGCAGTACTTC.